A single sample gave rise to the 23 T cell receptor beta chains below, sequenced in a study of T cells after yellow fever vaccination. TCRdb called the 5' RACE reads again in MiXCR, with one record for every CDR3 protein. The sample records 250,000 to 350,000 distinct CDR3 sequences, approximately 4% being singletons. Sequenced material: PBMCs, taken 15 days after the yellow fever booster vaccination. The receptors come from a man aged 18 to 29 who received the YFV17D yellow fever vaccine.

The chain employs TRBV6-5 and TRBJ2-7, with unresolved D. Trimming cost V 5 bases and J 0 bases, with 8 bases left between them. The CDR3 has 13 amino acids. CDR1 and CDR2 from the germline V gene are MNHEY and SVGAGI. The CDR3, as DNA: TGTGCCAGCAGTGACGGTTACTCCTACGAGCAGTACTTC. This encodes CASSDGYSYEQYF.

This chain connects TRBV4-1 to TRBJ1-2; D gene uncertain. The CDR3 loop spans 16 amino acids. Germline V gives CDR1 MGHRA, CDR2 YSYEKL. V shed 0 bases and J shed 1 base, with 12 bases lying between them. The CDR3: CASSQDLQQINYGYTF. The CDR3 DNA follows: TGCGCCAGCAGCCAAGACCTTCAACAGATTAACTATGGCTACACCTTC.

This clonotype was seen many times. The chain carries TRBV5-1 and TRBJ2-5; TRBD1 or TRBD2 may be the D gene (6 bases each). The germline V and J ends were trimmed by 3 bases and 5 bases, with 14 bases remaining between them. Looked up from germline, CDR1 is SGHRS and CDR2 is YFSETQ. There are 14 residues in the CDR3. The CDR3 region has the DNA TGCGCCAGCAGCTGGGCCACCGGGGGCGAGACCCAGTACTTC. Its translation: CASSWATGGETQYF. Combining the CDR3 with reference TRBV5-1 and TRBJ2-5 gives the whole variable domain KAGVTQTPRYLIKTRGQQVTLSCSPISGHRSVSWYQQTPGQGLQFLFEYFSETQRNKGNFPGRFSGRQFSNSRSEMNVSTLELGDSALYLCASSWATGGETQYFGPGTRLLVL.

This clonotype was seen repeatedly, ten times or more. The CDR3 nucleotides read TGCGCCAGCAGCTCGGGACAGAGGAACACCGGGGAGCTGTTTTTT. This gives the protein CASSSGQRNTGELFF. This sequence joins TRBV5-1 and TRBJ2-2, with 7 nucleotides matching TRBD1. Germline CDR1 reads SGHRS; CDR2 reads YFSETQ. Trimming removed 3 bases from V and 1 base from J; junction bases left unmatched: 3. The CDR3 has 15 amino acids.

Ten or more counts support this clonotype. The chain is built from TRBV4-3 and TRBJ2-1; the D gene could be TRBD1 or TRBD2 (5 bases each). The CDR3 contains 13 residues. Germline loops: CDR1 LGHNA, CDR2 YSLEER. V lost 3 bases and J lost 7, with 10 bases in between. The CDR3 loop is CASSQAEGNEQFF. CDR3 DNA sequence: TGCGCCAGCAGCCAGGCCGAGGGGAATGAGCAGTTCTTC.

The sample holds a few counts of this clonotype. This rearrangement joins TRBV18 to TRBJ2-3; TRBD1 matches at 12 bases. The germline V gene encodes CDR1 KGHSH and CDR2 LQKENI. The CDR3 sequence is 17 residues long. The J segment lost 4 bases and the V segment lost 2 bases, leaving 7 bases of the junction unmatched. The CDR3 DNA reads TGTGCCAGCTCACCAGAGGGACAGGGGGCGCATCCAGATACGCAGTATTTT. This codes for CASSPEGQGAHPDTQYF.

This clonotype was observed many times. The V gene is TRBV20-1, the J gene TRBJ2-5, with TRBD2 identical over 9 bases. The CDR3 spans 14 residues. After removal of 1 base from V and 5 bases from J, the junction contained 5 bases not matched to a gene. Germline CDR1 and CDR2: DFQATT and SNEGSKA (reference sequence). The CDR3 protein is CSARGGGAWETQYF. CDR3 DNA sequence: TGCAGTGCTAGAGGCGGGGGGGCCTGGGAGACCCAGTACTTC.

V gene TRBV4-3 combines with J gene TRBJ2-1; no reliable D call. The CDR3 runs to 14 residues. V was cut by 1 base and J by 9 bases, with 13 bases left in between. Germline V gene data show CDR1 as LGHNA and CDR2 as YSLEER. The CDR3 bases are TGCGCCAGCAGCCAAGTAGAGAGAATAAGTGAGCAGTTCTTC. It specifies CASSQVERISEQFF.

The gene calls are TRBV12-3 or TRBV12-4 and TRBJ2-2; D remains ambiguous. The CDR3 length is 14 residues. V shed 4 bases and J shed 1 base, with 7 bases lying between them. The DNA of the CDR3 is TGTGCCAGCAGTTCATGGGAGAACACCGGGGAGCTGTTTTTT. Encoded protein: CASSSWENTGELFF.

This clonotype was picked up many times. The CDR3 DNA follows: TGTGCCAGCAGCCTGGCCCAGCGGGGGGTCTGGAACACCGGGGAGCTGTTTTTT. It translates to CASSLAQRGVWNTGELFF. This chain joins TRBV12-3 or TRBV12-4 and TRBJ2-2, with 9 bases aligning to TRBD2. V dropped 6 bases and J dropped 1; count of bases not matched to a gene: 12. CDR3 length equals 18 residues.

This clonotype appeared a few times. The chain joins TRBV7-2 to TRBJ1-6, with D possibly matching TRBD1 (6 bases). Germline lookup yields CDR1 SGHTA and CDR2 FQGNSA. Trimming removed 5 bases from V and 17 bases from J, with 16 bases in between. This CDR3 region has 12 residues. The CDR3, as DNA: TGTGCCAGCAGCGCGACAGGTCTTGACATCCACTTT. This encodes CASSATGLDIHF.

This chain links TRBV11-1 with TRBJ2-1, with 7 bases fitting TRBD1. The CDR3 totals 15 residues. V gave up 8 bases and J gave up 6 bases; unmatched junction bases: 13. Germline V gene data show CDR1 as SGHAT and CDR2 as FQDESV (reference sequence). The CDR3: CASQPDRWGSNEQFF. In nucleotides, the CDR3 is TGTGCCAGCCAACCGGACAGGTGGGGCAGCAATGAGCAGTTCTTC.

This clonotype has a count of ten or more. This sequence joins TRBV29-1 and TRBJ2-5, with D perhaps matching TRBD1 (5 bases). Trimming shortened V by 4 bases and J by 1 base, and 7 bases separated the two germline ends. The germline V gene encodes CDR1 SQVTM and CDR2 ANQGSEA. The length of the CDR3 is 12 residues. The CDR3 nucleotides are TGCAGCGTTGCCAGGGCCCAAGAGACCCAGTACTTC. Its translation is CSVARAQETQYF.

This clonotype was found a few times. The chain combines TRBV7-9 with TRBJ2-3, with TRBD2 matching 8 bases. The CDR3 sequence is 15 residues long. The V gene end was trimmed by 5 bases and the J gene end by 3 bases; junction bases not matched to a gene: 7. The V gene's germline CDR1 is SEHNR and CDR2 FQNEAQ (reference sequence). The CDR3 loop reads CASSPGGAFTDTQYF. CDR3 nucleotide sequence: TGTGCCAGCAGCCCCGGGGGGGCTTTTACAGATACGCAGTATTTT.

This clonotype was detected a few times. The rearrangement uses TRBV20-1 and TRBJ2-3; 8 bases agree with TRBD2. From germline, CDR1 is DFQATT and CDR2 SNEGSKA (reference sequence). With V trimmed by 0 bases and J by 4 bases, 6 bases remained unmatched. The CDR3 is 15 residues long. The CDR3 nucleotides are TGCAGTGCTAGAGATTTTAGCGGGGAGCCAGATACGCAGTATTTT. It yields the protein CSARDFSGEPDTQYF.

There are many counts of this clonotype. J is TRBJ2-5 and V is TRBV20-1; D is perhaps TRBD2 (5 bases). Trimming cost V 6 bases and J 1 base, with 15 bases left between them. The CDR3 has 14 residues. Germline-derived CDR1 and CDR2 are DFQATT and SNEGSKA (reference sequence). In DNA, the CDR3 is TGCAGTGCCCAATCCGGGAAGTTCCAAGAGACCCAGTACTTC. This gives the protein CSAQSGKFQETQYF.

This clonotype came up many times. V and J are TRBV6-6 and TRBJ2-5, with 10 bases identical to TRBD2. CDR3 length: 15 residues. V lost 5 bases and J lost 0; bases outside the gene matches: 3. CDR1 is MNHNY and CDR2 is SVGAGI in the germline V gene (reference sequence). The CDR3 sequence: CASSVAGGYQETQYF. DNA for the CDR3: TGTGCCAGCAGTGTAGCGGGGGGTTACCAAGAGACCCAGTACTTC.

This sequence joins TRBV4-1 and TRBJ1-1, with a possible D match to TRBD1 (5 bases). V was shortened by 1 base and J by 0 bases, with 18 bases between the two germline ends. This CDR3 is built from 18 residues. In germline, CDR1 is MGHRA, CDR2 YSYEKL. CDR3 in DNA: TGCGCCAGCAGCCAAGTTTTGGGAGGGACTGACATGAACACTGAAGCTTTCTTT. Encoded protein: CASSQVLGGTDMNTEAFF.

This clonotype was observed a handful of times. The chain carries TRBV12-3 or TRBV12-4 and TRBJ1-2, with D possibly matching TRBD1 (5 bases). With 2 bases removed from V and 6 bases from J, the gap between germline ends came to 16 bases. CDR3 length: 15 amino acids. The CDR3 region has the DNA TGTGCCAGCAGTTTACAGTTTGGGCAGGGAGATGGCTACACCTTC. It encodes CASSLQFGQGDGYTF.

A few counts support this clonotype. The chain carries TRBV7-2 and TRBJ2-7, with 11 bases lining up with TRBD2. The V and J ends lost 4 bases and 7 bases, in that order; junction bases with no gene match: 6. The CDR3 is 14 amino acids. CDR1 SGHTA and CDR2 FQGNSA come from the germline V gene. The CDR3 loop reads CASSSRPSGGEQYF. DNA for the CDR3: TGTGCCAGCAGCTCCCGTCCTAGCGGGGGGGAGCAGTACTTC. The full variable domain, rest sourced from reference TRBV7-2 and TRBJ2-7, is GAGVSQSPSNKVTEKGKDVELRCDPISGHTALYWYRQSLGQGLEFLIYFQGNSAPDKSGLPSDRFSAERTGGSVSTLTIQRTQQEDSAVYLCASSSRPSGGEQYFGPGTRLTVT.

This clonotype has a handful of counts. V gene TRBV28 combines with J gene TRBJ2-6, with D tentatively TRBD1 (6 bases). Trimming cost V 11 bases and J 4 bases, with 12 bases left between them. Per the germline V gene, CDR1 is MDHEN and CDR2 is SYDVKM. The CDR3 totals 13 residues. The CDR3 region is CAAWTAGANVLTF. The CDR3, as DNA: TGTGCCGCGTGGACAGCCGGGGCCAACGTCCTGACTTTC.

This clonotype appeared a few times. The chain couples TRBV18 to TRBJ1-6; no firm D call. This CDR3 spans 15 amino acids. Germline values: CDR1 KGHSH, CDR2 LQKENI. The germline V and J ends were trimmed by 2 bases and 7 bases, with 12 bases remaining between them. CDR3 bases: TGTGCCAGCTCACCATCCAGGAGGATCAATTCACCCCTCCACTTT. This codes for CASSPSRRINSPLHF.

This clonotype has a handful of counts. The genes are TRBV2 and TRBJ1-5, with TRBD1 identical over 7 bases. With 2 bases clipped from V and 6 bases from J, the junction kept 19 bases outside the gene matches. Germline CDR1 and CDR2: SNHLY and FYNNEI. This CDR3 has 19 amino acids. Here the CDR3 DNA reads TGTGCCAGCAGTGAACGAGGGACAGCCTACCGTCCCCGGGCTCAGCCCCAGCATTTT. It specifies CASSERGTAYRPRAQPQHF.